These 31 T cell receptor beta chains were all obtained from the same sample, sequenced in a study of T cell changes during pregnancy in multiple sclerosis. The assay was immunoSEQ multiplex PCR, and TCRdb's table has in-frame clones only and misses some. The sample shows 60,000 to 75,000 clones, approximately 91% of them seen only once. The material was peripheral blood, obtained in the third trimester of pregnancy. The origin of the receptors is a female donor with multiple sclerosis, enrolled in a pregnancy study.

The chain combines TRBV6-6 with TRBJ1-4; D might be TRBD1 (6 bases). V was pared by 6 bases and J by 8 bases, with 13 bases between. The germline V gene has CDR1 MNHNY and CDR2 SVGAGI (reference sequence). The CDR3 has 13 amino acids. The DNA of the CDR3 is TGTGCCAGCAGATTTACGGGGGGCGAAAAACTGTTTTTT. It codes for CASRFTGGEKLFF.

The chain employs TRBV13 and TRBJ2-7, with 7 bases identical to TRBD1. Germline V gives CDR1 PRHDT, CDR2 FYEKMQ (reference sequence). The CDR3 is made up of 15 amino acids. J lost 7 bases, V lost 5 bases, and 14 bases had no gene match. CDR3 nucleotides: TGTGCCAGCAGCGAACGACAGGGTGCAAAGGGGGAGCAGTACTTC. As protein: CASSERQGAKGEQYF.

DNA of the CDR3: TGTGCCAGCAGTCCACAGGGGCAGCCCCAGCATTTT. It is translated as CASSPQGQPQHF. The V call is TRBV2, the J call TRBJ1-5; the match to TRBD1 covers 7 bases. Germline assignment: CDR1 SNHLY and CDR2 FYNNEI. V was clipped by 5 bases and J by 7 bases; unmatched bases: 2. The CDR3 contains 12 residues.

V usage is TRBV18 and J usage is TRBJ1-6; the D gene is possibly TRBD1 (6 bases). Germline CDR1 is KGHSH and CDR2 is LQKENI. The CDR3 contains 15 residues. Trimming cost V 3 bases and J 9 bases, with 15 bases left between them. CDR3 coding DNA: TGTGCCAGCTCACCCTCGGGACACACATCTTCACCCCTCCACTTT. This sequence encodes CASSPSGHTSSPLHF.

The chain joins TRBV7-2 to TRBJ2-7; 7 bases fit TRBD1. There are 14 residues in the CDR3. The germline CDR1 and CDR2 sequences are SGHTA and FQGNSA. V gave up 5 bases and J gave up 0 bases; unmatched junction bases: 4. CDR3 bases: TGTGCCAGCAGCAGACAGGGTATCTCCTACGAGCAGTACTTC. The encoded protein is CASSRQGISYEQYF.

The chain is built from TRBV7-9 and TRBJ1-1, with 11 positions matching TRBD1. This CDR3 is 18 amino acids long. The V segment lost 1 base and the J segment 6 bases; nucleotides outside the gene matches: 13. Per germline, CDR1 SEHNR and CDR2 FQNEAQ (reference sequence). CDR3 residues: CASSLGGQGDVPRAEAFF. The CDR3 DNA reads as TGTGCCAGCAGCTTAGGGGGACAGGGGGACGTTCCGAGGGCTGAAGCTTTCTTT.

This chain connects TRBV6-6 to TRBJ1-1; maybe TRBD1 (6 bases). This CDR3 is 14 amino acids long. V shed 7 bases and J shed 1 base, with 13 bases lying between them. Germline assignment: CDR1 MNHNY and CDR2 SVGAGI (reference sequence). This chain's CDR3 is CASTLSRGNTEAFF. In nucleotides, the CDR3 is TGTGCCAGCACCTTATCCAGGGGGAACACTGAAGCTTTCTTT.

The V call is TRBV9, the J call TRBJ1-3; possibly TRBD1 for D (5 bases). V lost 0 bases to trimming and J lost 3 bases, with 7 bases between them. This CDR3 has 14 residues. Germline CDR1 reads SGDLS; CDR2 reads YYNGEE. The CDR3 region is CASSVGGDGNTIYF. The CDR3 DNA sequence: TGTGCCAGCAGCGTAGGGGGGGATGGAAACACCATATATTTT. Full variable domain (outside the CDR3, taken from reference TRBV9 and TRBJ1-3): DSGVTQTPKHLITATGQRVTLRCSPRSGDLSVYWYQQSLDQGLQFLIQYYNGEERAKGNILERFSAQQFPDLHSELNLSSLELGDSALYFCASSVGGDGNTIYFGEGSWLTVV.

The chain employs TRBV6-4 and TRBJ2-3, with 7 bases matching TRBD1. There are 15 residues in the CDR3. The V gene end was trimmed by 3 bases and the J gene end by 1 base; junction bases not matched to a gene: 4. Germline V CDR1 and CDR2: MRHNA, SNTAGT. This CDR3 is CASSEETGGTDTQYF. For the CDR3, the DNA is TGTGCCAGCAGTGAAGAAACAGGGGGCACAGATACGCAGTATTTT.

This clone was recorded a few times. This chain links TRBV4-1 with TRBJ1-1, with D possibly matching TRBD1 (6 bases). Germline V CDR1 and CDR2: MGHRA, YSYEKL. V gave up 2 bases and J gave up 1 base, with 14 bases separating them. The CDR3 is made up of 16 amino acids. The CDR3 loop reads CASSQRGGQGNTEAFF. In DNA, the CDR3 is TGCGCCAGCAGCCAAAGGGGGGGTCAGGGGAACACTGAAGCTTTCTTT.

This chain joins TRBV27 and TRBJ1-6, with D perhaps matching TRBD1 (5 bases). This CDR3 spans 15 amino acids. Germline CDR1 and CDR2: MNHEY and SMNVEV (reference sequence). The V gene lost 5 bases and the J gene lost 0 bases, with 8 bases spanning the gap. The CDR3 region is CASSQQVSYNSPLHF. The DNA of the CDR3 is TGTGCCAGCAGTCAACAGGTCTCCTATAATTCACCCCTCCACTTT.

This chain uses TRBV27 with TRBJ1-3; D ambiguous. V lost 4 bases, J lost 2 bases, and 9 bases lay in between. CDR3 size: 14 residues. Germline V gene data show CDR1 as MNHEY and CDR2 as SMNVEV (reference sequence). CDR3 amino acids: CASSSPGTGNTIYF. The CDR3 region has the DNA TGTGCCAGCAGTTCCCCGGGAACTGGAAACACCATATATTTT.

This rearrangement joins TRBV29-1 to TRBJ2-1, with D uncertain. V dropped 4 bases and J dropped 10 bases, with 8 bases sitting between them. The germline V gene has CDR1 SQVTM and CDR2 ANQGSEA. The CDR3 contains 10 residues. CDR3 protein: CSVVEHEQFF. The CDR3 nucleotides read TGCAGCGTTGTTGAACACGAGCAGTTCTTC.

This chain's CDR3 is CASSALTSGEINEQYF. The DNA of the CDR3 is TGTGCCAGCAGCGCCCTGACTAGCGGGGAGATAAACGAGCAGTACTTC. The chain joins TRBV11-2 to TRBJ2-7, with 11 nucleotides matching TRBD2. Germline V gives CDR1 SGHAT, CDR2 FQNNGV. The CDR3 is 16 amino acids. V shed 5 bases and J 5 bases; nucleotides not matched to a gene: 11.

This clone was seen a single time. The gene calls are TRBV6-5 and TRBJ1-2, with 7 bases aligning to TRBD1. Germline assignment: CDR1 MNHEY and CDR2 SVGAGI. The CDR3 is 14 amino acids. After removal of 6 bases from V and 8 bases from J, the junction contained 12 bases not matched to a gene. CDR3 amino acids: CASRRRTGVNGYTF. Here the CDR3 DNA reads TGTGCCAGCAGGCGCCGCACAGGGGTGAACGGCTACACCTTC.

This chain connects TRBV10-2 to TRBJ1-1, with D unclear. The length of the CDR3 is 15 residues. V dropped 3 bases and J dropped 2 bases, with 13 bases sitting between them. CDR1 WSHSY and CDR2 SAAADI come from the germline V gene. DNA of the CDR3: TGCGCCAGCAGTGACCGGGGTTGGCGTAACACTGAAGCTTTCTTT. It is translated as CASSDRGWRNTEAFF.

The chain uses TRBV19 and TRBJ2-1; a possible D gene is TRBD2 (5 bases). The V gene lost 6 bases and the J gene lost 2 bases, with 17 bases spanning the gap. This CDR3 spans 16 amino acids. Germline CDR1 is LNHDA and CDR2 is SQIVND (reference sequence). The CDR3 bases are TGTGCCAGTAGCGCCGGGTGGCGGGCTGCCTACAATGAGCAGTTCTTC. Translation: CASSAGWRAAYNEQFF.

The gene calls are TRBV7-8 and TRBJ2-6; weak D call: TRBD1 (6 bases). The V and J ends lost 5 bases and 2 bases respectively, with 10 bases between them. The CDR3 runs to 15 residues. Germline V gives CDR1 SGHVS, CDR2 FQNEAQ. CDR3 DNA sequence: TGTGCCAGCAGCCTGACAGGAGCTGGGGCCAACGTCCTGACTTTC. Its translation is CASSLTGAGANVLTF.

The chain uses TRBV18 and TRBJ1-5; 8 nucleotides line up with TRBD1. V lost 6 bases, J lost 5 bases, and 12 bases stayed unmatched. This CDR3 contains 16 residues. Germline V gene sequence: CDR1 KGHSH, CDR2 LQKENI. CDR3 nucleotides: TGTGCCAGCTCCCCGCGGACAGGGACGTTGCATCAGCCCCAGCATTTT. This codes for CASSPRTGTLHQPQHF.

The chain carries TRBV11-3 and TRBJ2-2, with TRBD1 identical over 8 bases. Unmatched junction bases numbered 6, after V lost 5 bases and J lost 4 bases. Germline-derived CDR1 and CDR2 are SGHNT and YENEEA. The CDR3 runs 15 residues. The chain's CDR3 is CASSLDRGLTGELFF. CDR3 DNA: TGTGCCAGCAGCCTCGACAGGGGCCTCACCGGGGAGCTGTTTTTT.

The chain carries TRBV7-9 and TRBJ1-1, with TRBD1 matching 7 bases. CDR1 is SEHNR, CDR2 FQNEAQ, per germline (reference sequence). The J segment lost 5 bases and the V segment lost 1 base, leaving 1 base of the junction unmatched. This CDR3 is built from 13 residues. The CDR3 DNA sequence: TGTGCCAGCAGCTTAGGACAGGGTACTGAAGCTTTCTTT. This translates into CASSLGQGTEAFF.

This sequence joins TRBV4-1 and TRBJ2-1; 10 positions agree with TRBD2. This CDR3 has 15 residues. Germline loops: CDR1 MGHRA, CDR2 YSYEKL. J gave up 10 bases and V 4 bases, and 10 bases lay outside the gene matches. CDR3 DNA: TGCGCCAGCAGCCTAATTCCGGGACTAGCGTACGAGCAGTTCTTC. Its protein is CASSLIPGLAYEQFF.

V and J are TRBV18 and TRBJ1-5; a weak D match, TRBD1 (5 bases). CDR1 is KGHSH, CDR2 LQKENI, per germline. This CDR3 contains 13 residues. Trimming stripped 6 bases from V and 5 bases from J, with 11 bases between. As DNA, the CDR3 is TGTGCCAGCTCCCCTCAACAGGATCAGCCCCAGCATTTT. It yields the protein CASSPQQDQPQHF.

The V and J genes are TRBV28 and TRBJ1-1, with a possible D match to TRBD1 (5 bases). Between the trimmed V and J ends, which lost 1 base and 4 bases, there was a span of 10 bases. The germline V gene encodes CDR1 MDHEN and CDR2 SYDVKM. The CDR3 runs 14 residues. CDR3 loop: CASSLLDGGTEAFF. CDR3 DNA sequence: TGTGCCAGCAGTTTATTAGACGGGGGCACTGAAGCTTTCTTT.

This clone was counted between two and nine times. This rearrangement joins TRBV28 to TRBJ1-2; the D gene is possibly TRBD1 (5 bases). Per germline, CDR1 MDHEN and CDR2 SYDVKM. Deletions cut 3 bases from V and 4 bases from J, with 15 bases between. The CDR3 runs 15 residues. The CDR3 loop reads CASSLQLGGAYGYTF. In DNA form, the CDR3 reads TGTGCCAGCAGTTTGCAGTTGGGAGGGGCCTATGGCTACACCTTC.

In this sample, this clone turned up once. J is TRBJ2-7 and V is TRBV21-1; whether TRBD1, the table's D call, matches the DNA was not checked. TRBV21-1 is marked as a pseudogene. The CDR3 has 19 amino acids. CDR3 in DNA: TGTGCCACCCAGCAAAACAGCTCACCCCGAACAGGCCATGCCTACGAGCAGTACTTC. It translates to CATQQNSSPRTGHAYEQYF.

J is TRBJ2-5 and V is TRBV7-8, with a tentative D call TRBD2 (5 bases). V lost 0 bases to trimming and J lost 3 bases, with 8 bases between them. The V gene's germline CDR1 is SGHVS and CDR2 FQNEAQ. The CDR3 loop spans 14 amino acids. The CDR3, as DNA: TGTGCCAGCAGCTTAGCGCGGGTAGAAGAGACCCAGTACTTC. This codes for CASSLARVEETQYF.

This clone was recorded once. This sequence joins TRBV5-1 and TRBJ2-1, with 11 bases lining up with TRBD2. V lost 2 bases to trimming and J lost 5 bases; unmatched junction nucleotides: 6. The CDR3 consists of 16 residues. CDR1 and CDR2 (germline): SGHRS, YFSETQ. The CDR3, as DNA: TGCGCCAGCAGCTTACTACTAGCGGGGGCGAACAATGAGCAGTTCTTC. Amino acids: CASSLLLAGANNEQFF. The variable domain in full, with the rest retrieved from reference TRBV5-1 and TRBJ2-1, is KAGVTQTPRYLIKTRGQQVTLSCSPISGHRSVSWYQQTPGQGLQFLFEYFSETQRNKGNFPGRFSGRQFSNSRSEMNVSTLELGDSALYLCASSLLLAGANNEQFFGPGTRLTVL.

The chain uses TRBV27 and TRBJ2-7, with D perhaps matching TRBD2 (5 bases). This CDR3 has 15 amino acids. CDR1 and CDR2 (germline): MNHEY, SMNVEV (reference sequence). Trimming left V 0 bases short and J 3 bases short, with 12 bases between. This CDR3 reads CASSLSSGYLYEQYF. The CDR3 DNA is TGTGCCAGCAGTTTATCGAGCGGTTACCTCTACGAGCAGTACTTC.

The V and J genes are TRBV13 and TRBJ1-1; a weak D match, TRBD1 (5 bases). The CDR3 spans 13 residues. Trimming took 2 bases from V and 4 from J, leaving 8 bases between them. Looked up from germline, CDR1 is PRHDT and CDR2 is FYEKMQ (reference sequence). The DNA of the CDR3 is TGTGCCAGCAGCTTAATTGGGGCCACTGAAGCTTTCTTT. This encodes CASSLIGATEAFF.

This clone showed up just a few times. V gene TRBV4-1 combines with J gene TRBJ1-6, with D unclear. This CDR3 is 14 amino acids long. Germline lookup yields CDR1 MGHRA and CDR2 YSYEKL. V was pared by 3 bases and J by 8 bases, with 11 bases between. Here the CDR3 reads CASSQGSNHSPLHF. As DNA, the CDR3 is TGCGCCAGCAGCCAGGGCAGTAACCATTCACCCCTCCACTTT.